This TCR beta chain appears in the sequencing data of a study of PD-1 blockade in classical Hodgkin lymphoma. The data were produced by immunoSEQ multiplex PCR, yet TCRdb's version contains in-frame clones alone and is incomplete. Of about 4,200 clones in the sample, roughly 77% are singletons; the top ten hold 13%. Time point here: newly diagnosed, previously untreated cHL patient sample. Thawed PBMCs were the source of CD8+ T cells, obtained through magnetic negative selection. This receptor was identified in a human donor with classical Hodgkin lymphoma. Material for sequencing was CD8+ T cells from blood.

The CDR3 DNA sequence: TGTGCCACCACCGTTGGGACTAGCGGGAGTTGGGAGCAGTACTTC. Its translation: CATTVGTSGSWEQYF. The rearrangement uses TRBV10-3 and TRBJ2-7; TRBD2 aligns across 14 bases. V trimming: 10 bases; J trimming: 7 bases; junction bases outside the gene matches: 12. CDR1 is ENHRY and CDR2 is SYGVKD in the germline V gene. The CDR3 has 15 amino acids.